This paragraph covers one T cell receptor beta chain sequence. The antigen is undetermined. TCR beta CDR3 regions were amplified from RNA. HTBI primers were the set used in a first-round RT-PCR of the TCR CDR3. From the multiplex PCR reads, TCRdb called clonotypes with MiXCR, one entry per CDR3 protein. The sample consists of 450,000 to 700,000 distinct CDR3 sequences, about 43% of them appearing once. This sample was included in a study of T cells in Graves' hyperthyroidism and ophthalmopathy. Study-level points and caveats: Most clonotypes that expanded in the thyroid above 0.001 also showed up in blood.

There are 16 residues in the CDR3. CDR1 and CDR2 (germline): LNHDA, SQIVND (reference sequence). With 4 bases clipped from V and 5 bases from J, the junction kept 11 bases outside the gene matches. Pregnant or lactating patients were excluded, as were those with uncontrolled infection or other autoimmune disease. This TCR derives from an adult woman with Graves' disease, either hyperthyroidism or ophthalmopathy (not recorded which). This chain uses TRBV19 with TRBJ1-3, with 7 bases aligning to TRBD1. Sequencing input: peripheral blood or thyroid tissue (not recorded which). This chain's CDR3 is CASSRGTDRIRNTIYF. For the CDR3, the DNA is TGTGCCAGTAGTAGGGGGACAGACCGCATTCGAAACACCATATATTTT.